This TCR beta chain was obtained from a study of beta chain features in type 1 diabetes. Study summary: Similarity in age, gender and cell yields was seen between patients and healthy donors.

Study outcomes and limitations: Researchers caution that PCR might favor shorter templates, equally among patients and controls.

All of the isolated RNA was reverse transcribed, so expressed TCRB transcripts were sequenced. Measured with immunoSEQ multiplex PCR; TCRdb has only the in-frame clones, and not every one. The sample carries around 180,000 clones, about 13% recorded once. The ends were cut back, 0 bases at V and 7 bases at J, with 9 bases in the middle. This CDR3 comprises 13 residues. Per the germline V gene, CDR1 is GTSNPN and CDR2 is SVGIG (reference sequence). With regard to this clone: Its antigen is undetermined. Other DNA variants within this sample encode the same CDR3.

A heparinised blood draw that averaged about 120 mL was obtained once from each donor. Sorted populations all exceeded 95% purity. The V and J genes are TRBV30 and TRBJ1-4, with a weak D call TRBD1 (5 bases). Sequenced input: central memory CD4+ T cells from blood. The clonotype was recovered from a woman in her late teens or twenties in good health. The CDR3 is CAWSVQGSEKLFF. The CDR3 DNA reads as TGTGCCTGGAGTGTCCAGGGTAGTGAAAAACTGTTTTTT.